Listed below are T cell receptor beta chains from one sample, sequenced in a study of shared clonotypes between healthy human individuals. The assay was immunoSEQ multiplex PCR, and TCRdb's table has in-frame clones only and misses some. The table shows 450,000 to 500,000 clones, with 70% to 85% occurring only once. The sample taken for sequencing was PBMCs. The receptors originated from a woman aged 40 to 50 in good health. Some clones in this sample may be carry-over from other donors' samples. The CDR3 runs from the conserved cysteine through the conserved F or W. A D gene is named only where the DNA matches it firmly. Where a row states a size, it is once, few, many or the class of an expanded clone; other rows omit it.

d_call j_call v_call clone_size cdr3_aa cdr3_nt
NA TRBJ1-1 TRBV5-6 NA CASSVGFGTEAFF TGTGCCAGCAGCGTAGGGTTCGGCACTGAAGCTTTCTTT
TRBD1 TRBJ1-1 TRBV15 once CATSRGGQGTEAFF TGTGCCACCAGCAGAGGGGGACAGGGCACTGAAGCTTTCTTT
NA TRBJ2-1 TRBV27 NA CASSLSMANSLSEQFF TGTGCCAGCAGTTTATCGATGGCAAACTCCCTGAGTGAGCAGTTCTTC
NA TRBJ2-1 TRBV14 NA CASSSPREPNEQFF TGTGCCAGCAGCTCCCCCCGGGAGCCCAATGAGCAGTTCTTC
NA TRBJ1-2 TRBV2 few CASSEARQYGYTF TGTGCCAGCAGTGAAGCGAGGCAGTATGGCTACACCTTC
TRBD2 TRBJ2-7 TRBV2 NA CASSENWLAGPYEQYF TGTGCCAGCAGTGAGAATTGGCTAGCGGGGCCCTACGAGCAGTACTTC
NA TRBJ2-7 TRBV6-5 NA CASRMGDGPSYEQYF TGTGCCAGCAGGATGGGGGACGGACCCTCCTACGAGCAGTACTTC
TRBD2 TRBJ2-3 TRBV14 NA CASSDKPTPSGTSTDTQYF TGTGCCAGCAGTGACAAACCAACCCCTAGCGGGACAAGCACAGATACGCAGTATTTT
NA TRBJ2-7 TRBV20-1 NA CSARATHEQYF TGCAGTGCTAGAGCGACACACGAGCAGTACTTC
NA TRBJ2-1 TRBV10-1 NA CASSEGSYNEQFF TGCGCCAGCAGTGAAGGGTCCTACAATGAGCAGTTCTTC
NA TRBJ2-7 TRBV28 NA CASSLTQGGAYEQYF TGTGCCAGCAGTCTAACACAGGGAGGGGCCTACGAGCAGTACTTC
NA TRBJ2-5 TRBV18 NA CASSPLFQETQYF TGTGCCAGCTCACCACTTTTCCAAGAGACCCAGTACTTC
NA TRBJ2-2 TRBV5-4 NA CASSFGHPTGELFF TGTGCCAGCAGCTTTGGTCACCCGACCGGGGAGCTGTTTTTT
TRBD2 TRBJ2-1 TRBV7-3 NA CASSRGLALYNEQFF TGTGCCAGCAGCCGCGGACTAGCACTTTACAATGAGCAGTTCTTC
NA TRBJ2-7 TRBV30 NA CAWSVSYHEQYF TGTGCCTGGAGTGTCTCGTACCACGAGCAATACTTC
TRBD2 TRBJ2-3 TRBV7-7 few CASSTLAGGPTDTQYF TGTGCCAGCAGCACCCTAGCGGGAGGGCCGACAGATACGCAGTATTTT
TRBD1 TRBJ1-5 TRBV27 NA CASSRTGGNQPQHF TGTGCCAGCAGCCGGACAGGGGGTAATCAGCCCCAGCATTTT